Listed here are 17 T cell receptor beta chains from one sample, sequenced in a study of blood T cell repertoires in COVID-19. The method was immunoSEQ multiplex PCR; TCRdb's version includes in-frame clones alone and lacks a portion of them. There are fewer than 200,000 clones in the sample; around 90% occur only once, and around 5% lies in the top ten. Material: peripheral blood. Every receptor here comes from a man younger than 35 with COVID-19, enrolled during active disease.

This chain links TRBV6-5 with TRBJ1-6; TRBD1 aligns across 7 bases. V gave up 6 bases and J gave up 7 bases; unmatched junction bases: 9. Germline lookup yields CDR1 MNHEY and CDR2 SVGAGI. The CDR3 is 15 amino acids. DNA of the CDR3: TGTGCCAGCAGAGAGACAGGGAGGCCCAATTCACCCCTCCACTTT. Translating gives CASRETGRPNSPLHF.

The rearrangement uses TRBV27 and TRBJ1-5, with D possibly TRBD1 on 6 matching bases. The CDR3 is 14 amino acids. Trimming removed 5 bases from V and 1 base from J, with 9 bases in between. Germline V lookup: CDR1 MNHEY, CDR2 SMNVEV (reference sequence). The CDR3 bases are TGTGCCAGCAGTGCGGGGGCCAGCAATCAGCCCCAGCATTTT. It is translated as CASSAGASNQPQHF.

The chain carries TRBV28 and TRBJ2-1; D is possibly TRBD1 (5 bases). The CDR3 sequence is 15 residues long. V lost 5 bases, J lost 5 bases, and 16 bases lay in between. Germline CDR1 MDHEN, CDR2 SYDVKM. CDR3 sequence reads: CASSGRAGKHNEQFF. The CDR3 DNA reads TGTGCCAGCAGTGGTCGGGCAGGGAAACACAATGAGCAGTTCTTC.

This clone was observed a single time. J is TRBJ2-7 and V is TRBV29-1, with D possibly TRBD2 on 5 matching bases. Trimming cost V 4 bases and J 0 bases, with 13 bases left between them. Germline CDR1 reads SQVTM; CDR2 reads ANQGSEA. The CDR3 has 14 residues. The DNA of the CDR3 is TGCAGCGTTGTGAGGGAGAGCTCCTCCTACGAGCAGTACTTC. It is translated as CSVVRESSSYEQYF.

The gene calls are TRBV7-2 and TRBJ1-1, with 11 bases fitting TRBD1. Germline V gives CDR1 SGHTA, CDR2 FQGNSA. The CDR3 extends over 17 amino acids. With 3 bases clipped from V and 6 bases from J, the junction kept 12 bases outside the gene matches. Here the CDR3 DNA reads TGTGCCAGCAGCTTCACCGGGACAGGGGGGCAAAGGGCTGAAGCTTTCTTT. Its translation is CASSFTGTGGQRAEAFF.

The chain uses TRBV18 and TRBJ1-2; 9 bases match TRBD1. V lost 3 bases and J lost 4; bases outside the gene matches: 3. CDR1 and CDR2 (germline): KGHSH, LQKENI. The CDR3 spans 14 residues. The CDR3 sequence is CASSPSDRGYGYTF. The CDR3 DNA follows: TGTGCCAGCTCACCCTCGGACAGGGGCTATGGCTACACCTTC.

The V and J genes are TRBV30 and TRBJ2-1, with TRBD2 matching 13 bases. The germline gives CDR1 GTSNPN, CDR2 SVGIG (reference sequence). Trimming at V came to 3 bases and at J to 8 bases, leaving 1 base not matched to a gene. This CDR3 spans 13 amino acids. As DNA, the CDR3 is TGTGCCTGGAGACTAGCGGGAGGGGATGAGCAGTTCTTC. Its protein is CAWRLAGGDEQFF.

The chain is built from TRBV19 and TRBJ2-7; D not resolved. This CDR3 has 13 residues. Germline assignment: CDR1 LNHDA and CDR2 SQIVND (reference sequence). V was shortened by 4 bases and J by 4 bases, with 11 bases between the two germline ends. The CDR3 region is CASSSTTRYEQYF. CDR3 DNA sequence: TGTGCCAGTAGTAGCACGACAAGGTACGAGCAGTACTTC.

The chain is built from TRBV19 and TRBJ1-1; 10 nucleotides align to TRBD1. Germline V CDR1 and CDR2: LNHDA, SQIVND (reference sequence). The CDR3 totals 15 residues. The V gene end was trimmed by 3 bases and the J gene end by 5 bases; junction bases not matched to a gene: 6. The DNA for the CDR3 is TGTGCCAGTAGTATGACAGGGGGCCATAGGACTGAAGCTTTCTTT. Its translation: CASSMTGGHRTEAFF.

The genes are TRBV7-8 and TRBJ1-5; TRBD1 matches 7 bases. The length of the CDR3 is 16 residues. The germline V gene has CDR1 SGHVS and CDR2 FQNEAQ. Germline trimming cut 1 base from V and 3 bases from J; bases unmatched to any gene: 6. The CDR3 sequence is CASSLVDRAPNQPQHF. In nucleotides, the CDR3 is TGTGCCAGCAGCTTAGTCGACAGGGCCCCCAATCAGCCCCAGCATTTT. Together with reference TRBV7-8 and TRBJ1-5, the CDR3 gives the full variable domain: GAGVSQSPRYKVAKRGQDVALRCDPISGHVSLFWYQQALGQGPEFLTYFQNEAQLDKSGLPSDRFFAERPEGSVSTLKIQRTQQEDSAVYLCASSLVDRAPNQPQHFGDGTRLSIL.

The chain combines TRBV28 with TRBJ1-2; D not resolved. Germline V CDR1 and CDR2: MDHEN, SYDVKM. V lost 5 bases and J 3 bases, leaving 7 bases between the germline ends. The CDR3 sequence is 12 residues long. CDR3 nucleotide sequence: TGTGCCAGCAGTCCCACGGACTATGGCTACACCTTC. It encodes CASSPTDYGYTF.

V and J are TRBV27 and TRBJ2-2; possible D gene TRBD1, 6 bases. Trimming took off 7 bases at V and 4 bases at J, with 16 bases between the two ends. Germline-derived CDR1 and CDR2 are MNHEY and SMNVEV (reference sequence). The CDR3 covers 15 residues. The CDR3 loop reads CASTPSGAGTGELFF. The CDR3 DNA sequence: TGTGCCAGCACCCCATCAGGGGCGGGCACCGGGGAGCTGTTTTTT.

This clone has only a few counts. The chain has TRBV30 and TRBJ1-4; 8 nucleotides line up with TRBD1. CDR3 length equals 14 residues. Germline CDR1 reads GTSNPN; CDR2 reads SVGIG (reference sequence). V lost 2 bases and J lost 5; bases outside the gene matches: 4. Written as DNA, the CDR3 is TGTGCCTGGAGTTTGGACAGGGCGAATGAAAAACTGTTTTTT. Its protein is CAWSLDRANEKLFF.

The gene calls are TRBV28 and TRBJ2-7; D perhaps matches TRBD1 (5 bases). Trimming shortened V by 3 bases and J by 5 bases, and 11 bases separated the two germline ends. The CDR3 consists of 13 residues. Germline-derived CDR1 and CDR2 are MDHEN and SYDVKM. The CDR3 sequence: CASSFPRVHEQYF. CDR3 nucleotide sequence: TGTGCCAGCAGTTTTCCCAGGGTGCACGAGCAGTACTTC.

The V and J genes are TRBV4-1 and TRBJ1-4; no clear D. Trimming shortened V by 4 bases and J by 4 bases, and 10 bases separated the two germline ends. CDR3 size: 14 residues. The germline V gene has CDR1 MGHRA and CDR2 YSYEKL. CDR3 amino acids: CASSRQSFNEKLFF. The CDR3 coding sequence is TGCGCCAGCAGCCGTCAGTCCTTTAATGAAAAACTGTTTTTT.

The J gene is TRBJ2-2, the V gene TRBV27; TRBD2 is a possible D gene (6 bases). Trimming cost V 3 bases and J 4 bases, with 18 bases left between them. CDR3 length: 17 residues. The germline V gene has CDR1 MNHEY and CDR2 SMNVEV (reference sequence). This chain's CDR3 is CASSFNGASATTGELFF. The CDR3 nucleotides are TGTGCCAGCAGTTTCAACGGGGCTAGCGCAACCACCGGGGAGCTGTTTTTT.

V and J are TRBV5-8 and TRBJ2-1; maybe TRBD1 (6 bases). The CDR3 runs to 17 residues. Germline V CDR1 and CDR2: SGHTS, YDEGEE. V was trimmed by 0 bases and J by 0 bases, leaving 13 bases between them. The CDR3, as DNA: TGTGCCAGCAGCTTGGAGAGGACAGAGACCTCCTACAATGAGCAGTTCTTC. It encodes CASSLERTETSYNEQFF.